These T cell receptor beta chains were read from a single sample in a study of shared clonotypes between healthy human individuals. Libraries were prepared by immunoSEQ multiplex PCR; TCRdb keeps only in-frame clonotypes and omits some of them. Among approximately 2.1 million clones listed, approximately 95% were seen once. Specimen: naive CD4+ T cells from PBMCs. Source of these receptors: a man younger than 30 in good health. Some clones in this sample may be carry-over from other donors' samples. The CDR3 runs from the conserved cysteine through the conserved F or W. The order of the fields is V gene, clone size, J gene, D gene, CDR3 protein, CDR3 DNA. D genes are given only for firm matches. Expanded clones are given a class, and other clones once, few, many or no size at all.

TRBV5-1	-	TRBJ2-7	-	CASSVRTGTTDEQYF	TGCGCCAGCAGCGTACGGACAGGGACTACCGACGAGCAGTACTTC
TRBV6-5	-	TRBJ2-4	-	CASRRTDKNIQYF	TGTGCCAGCAGAAGGACCGATAAAAACATTCAGTACTTC
TRBV15	once	TRBJ1-5	TRBD1	CATSRDTGGHQPQHF	TGTGCCACCAGCAGAGATACAGGGGGCCATCAGCCCCAGCATTTT
TRBV9	-	TRBJ1-4	TRBD1	CASSTGQGEKLFF	TGTGCCAGCAGCACCGGACAGGGTGAAAAACTGTTTTTT
TRBV6-1	-	TRBJ1-5	-	CASSEALGGEGQPQHF	TGTGCCAGCAGTGAAGCGCTTGGGGGAGAGGGTCAGCCCCAGCATTTT
TRBV6-6	-	TRBJ2-1	TRBD2	CASSPTGLDSYNEQFF	TGTGCCAGCAGTCCGACGGGACTAGACTCCTACAATGAGCAGTTCTTC
TRBV5-4	-	TRBJ2-7	-	CASSLSGTYEQYF	TGTGCCAGCAGCTTAAGTGGCACCTACGAGCAGTACTTC
TRBV10-3	-	TRBJ2-1	TRBD2	CAISEGLATYNEQFF	TGTGCCATCAGTGAGGGACTAGCTACCTACAATGAGCAGTTCTTC
TRBV6-1	-	TRBJ1-4	-	CASSEARNGGEKLFF	TGTGCCAGCAGTGAAGCGCGAAATGGGGGGGAAAAACTGTTTTTT
TRBV28	-	TRBJ1-2	-	CASSLWMDFGHGYTF	TGTGCCAGCAGTTTATGGATGGATTTTGGACATGGCTACACCTTC
TRBV6-5	-	TRBJ2-2	-	CASSLTGTTGELFF	TGTGCCAGCAGTTTAACCGGGACGACCGGGGAGCTGTTTTTT
TRBV10-3	once	TRBJ2-7	-	CAIGGGTYEQYF	TGTGCCATCGGAGGCGGTACCTACGAGCAGTACTTC
TRBV6-1	-	TRBJ2-5	-	CASSSLQEIQYF	TGTGCCAGCAGTTCACTGCAAGAGATCCAGTACTTC
TRBV7-6	-	TRBJ2-1	-	CASRVRVGEGNEQFF	TGTGCCAGCAGGGTTCGCGTCGGCGAGGGGAATGAGCAGTTCTTC
TRBV5-1	-	TRBJ2-7	TRBD2	CASALLAGVDEQYF	TGCGCCAGCGCCCTCCTGGCGGGAGTGGACGAGCAGTACTTC
TRBV27	-	TRBJ1-5	-	CASSREVHAQPQHF	TGTGCCAGCAGTCGAGAAGTCCACGCTCAGCCCCAGCATTTT
TRBV5-1	-	TRBJ2-3	TRBD2	CASSTGTSGVSTDTQYF	TGCGCCAGCAGTACCGGGACTAGCGGGGTTAGCACAGATACGCAGTATTTT
TRBV5-1	-	TRBJ2-7	TRBD1	CASSETGGYEQYF	TGCGCCAGCAGTGAGACAGGGGGCTACGAGCAGTACTTC
TRBV6-1	-	TRBJ2-1	TRBD1	CASRQTGDDEQFF	TGTGCCAGCAGGCAGACAGGGGATGATGAGCAGTTCTTC
TRBV27	few	TRBJ2-1	TRBD2	CASSFSGLARNNEQFF	TGTGCCAGCAGTTTTTCCGGACTAGCGCGAAACAATGAGCAGTTCTTC
TRBV5-1	-	TRBJ1-1	-	CASSLGQEAAFF	TGCGCCAGCAGCTTGGGTCAGGAGGCAGCTTTCTTT
TRBV11-2	-	TRBJ2-6	-	CASSLEGAGANVLTF	TGTGCCAGCAGCTTGGAGGGGGCTGGGGCCAACGTCCTGACTTTC
TRBV30	-	TRBJ2-6	-	CAWSVLRQWSSGANVLTF	TGTGCCTGGAGTGTACTGAGACAGTGGAGCTCTGGGGCCAACGTCCTGACTTTC
TRBV30	once	TRBJ2-2	-	CAWSPSRRRLSNTGELFF	TGTGCCTGGAGTCCTTCAAGGCGGCGGCTCTCGAACACCGGGGAGCTGTTTTTT
TRBV10-3	-	TRBJ2-3	-	CAISPGLPGADTQYF	TGTGCCATCAGTCCGGGACTTCCGGGGGCAGATACGCAGTATTTT
TRBV2	-	TRBJ1-1	-	CASSIQGAEAFF	TGTGCCAGCAGTATACAAGGGGCCGAGGCTTTCTTT
TRBV28	-	TRBJ1-5	-	CASSLGGVPNQPQHF	TGTGCCAGCAGTTTAGGCGGGGTACCGAATCAGCCCCAGCATTTT
TRBV18	-	TRBJ2-3	-	CASSPLSSTDTQYF	TGTGCCAGCTCACCGCTCTCTAGCACAGATACGCAGTATTTT
TRBV14	-	TRBJ1-5	-	CASSRTVHQPQHF	TGTGCCAGCAGCAGGACAGTTCATCAGCCCCAGCATTTT
TRBV16	-	TRBJ2-5	-	CASSPRSGETQYF	TGTGCCAGCAGCCCCCGCTCCGGGGAGACCCAGTACTTC
TRBV6-5	-	TRBJ1-5	-	CASSSRDGSNQPQHF	TGTGCCAGCAGTTCCCGGGACGGTAGCAATCAGCCCCAGCATTTT
TRBV7-9	-	TRBJ1-5	-	CASSSQGGRVYNQPQHF	TGTGCCAGCAGCTCCCAGGGAGGGAGGGTTTACAATCAGCCCCAGCATTTT
TRBV5-1	-	TRBJ2-1	-	CASSPQGPREGEQFF	TGCGCCAGCAGCCCACAGGGACCCCGTGAAGGGGAGCAGTTCTTC
TRBV28	-	TRBJ2-7	TRBD1	CASSSTGTDSYEQYF	TGTGCCAGCAGTTCGACCGGGACAGACTCCTACGAGCAGTACTTC
TRBV28	-	TRBJ1-1	TRBD1	CASSSRDRGNTEAFF	TGTGCCAGCAGTTCCCGGGACAGGGGGAACACTGAAGCTTTCTTT
TRBV11-2	-	TRBJ1-1	-	CASSPRRGSTEAFF	TGTGCCAGCAGCCCCCGTAGAGGGAGTACTGAAGCTTTCTTT
TRBV30	-	TRBJ2-3	-	CAWRGGLTGHHTDTQYF	TGTGCCTGGAGGGGGGGTTTGACTGGACATCACACAGATACGCAGTATTTT
TRBV7-2	-	TRBJ2-5	-	CASSLRYGGDETQYF	TGTGCCAGCAGCTTAAGGTACGGGGGCGACGAGACCCAGTACTTC
TRBV7-2	-	TRBJ1-4	TRBD1	CASSSARQGRSGEKLFF	TGTGCCAGCAGCTCCGCAAGACAGGGGCGGTCGGGAGAAAAACTGTTTTTT
TRBV29-1	-	TRBJ2-1	-	CSGTEWEQFF	TGCAGCGGAACCGAATGGGAGCAGTTCTTC
TRBV7-2	-	TRBJ2-2	TRBD1	CASSLAWAGGKTGELFF	TGTGCCAGCAGCTTAGCGTGGGCAGGGGGTAAAACCGGGGAGCTGTTTTTT
TRBV7-2	-	TRBJ1-1	-	CASSPRPMNTEAFF	TGTGCCAGCAGCCCCCGACCCATGAACACTGAAGCTTTCTTT
TRBV19	-	TRBJ1-5	-	CASSMVWTVSNQPQHF	TGTGCCAGTAGTATGGTTTGGACAGTTAGCAATCAGCCCCAGCATTTT